These 28 T cell receptor beta chains originate from one sample sequenced in a study of CD8 T cells in Susac syndrome. It was with random hexamers that roughly 0.45 to 1 ug RNA was reverse transcribed. TCRdb analysed the immunoSEQ multiplex PCR reads with MiXCR anew, one entry per CDR3 protein. The profile shows some 90,000 distinct CDR3 sequences, 85% to 95% of them singletons. Material for sequencing was CD8+ T cells from PBMCs. All receptors come from a human donor in good health.

This clonotype was counted a few times. This chain connects TRBV20-1 to TRBJ2-5; 15 bases fit TRBD2. Germline CDR1 is DFQATT and CDR2 is SNEGSKA (reference sequence). This CDR3 is built from 17 residues. V was pared by 3 bases and J by 1 base, with 6 bases of the junction left unmatched. The CDR3 nucleotides are TGCAGTGCTAGCGGACTAGCGGGGGGGCCGGTCCAAGAGACCCAGTACTTC. This gives the protein CSASGLAGGPVQETQYF.

This clonotype has only one observation. The chain has TRBV6-5 and TRBJ2-3; no reliable D call. Trimming stripped 2 bases from V and 4 bases from J, with 7 bases between. Per the germline V gene, CDR1 is MNHEY and CDR2 is SVGAGI. This CDR3 is built from 13 residues. CDR3 region: CASSYGHPDTQYF. As DNA, the CDR3 is TGTGCCAGCAGTTACGGCCATCCAGATACGCAGTATTTT.

The chain uses TRBV19 and TRBJ1-1, with D perhaps TRBD1 (6 bases). Germline V CDR1 and CDR2: LNHDA, SQIVND (reference sequence). The V end was cut by 10 bases, the J end by 2 bases, with 26 bases between. The CDR3 length is 17 residues. The CDR3 loop reads CATSTARTGFFNTEAFF. In nucleotides, the CDR3 is TGTGCCACGAGTACCGCCAGAACAGGGTTTTTTAACACTGAAGCTTTCTTT.

The chain links TRBV20-1 to TRBJ1-2; 10 positions agree with TRBD1. CDR1 and CDR2 from the germline V gene are DFQATT and SNEGSKA (reference sequence). The CDR3 runs to 15 residues. The V gene end was trimmed by 0 bases and the J gene end by 5 bases; junction bases not matched to a gene: 6. CDR3 in amino acids: CSARDRDRGWYGYTF. In nucleotides, the CDR3 is TGCAGTGCTAGAGATAGGGACAGGGGATGGTATGGCTACACCTTC.

The sample holds one count of this clonotype. The chain uses TRBV5-1 and TRBJ1-6; D ambiguous. CDR3 length equals 12 residues. From germline, CDR1 is SGHRS and CDR2 YFSETQ. Trimming stripped 0 bases from V and 9 bases from J, with 4 bases between. CDR3 nucleotide sequence: TGCGCCAGCAGCTTGGGGGGTTCACCCCTCCACTTT. Translation: CASSLGGSPLHF. Together with reference TRBV5-1 and TRBJ1-6, the CDR3 gives the full variable domain: KAGVTQTPRYLIKTRGQQVTLSCSPISGHRSVSWYQQTPGQGLQFLFEYFSETQRNKGNFPGRFSGRQFSNSRSEMNVSTLELGDSALYLCASSLGGSPLHFGNGTRLTVT.

The chain combines TRBV5-4 with TRBJ1-3, with D perhaps TRBD1 (5 bases). Germline V gene sequence: CDR1 SGHNT, CDR2 YYREEE (reference sequence). This CDR3 contains 14 residues. Trimming cost V 2 bases and J 4 bases, with 10 bases left between them. CDR3 bases: TGTGCCAGCAGCTTAGAGGGGTACGGAAACACCATATATTTT. This gives the protein CASSLEGYGNTIYF.

The V call is TRBV7-8, the J call TRBJ1-3; weak D call: TRBD1 (6 bases). CDR3 length equals 15 residues. Germline V gives CDR1 SGHVS, CDR2 FQNEAQ. V lost 5 bases to trimming and J lost 2 bases, with 13 bases between them. Here the CDR3 reads CASSPRGGPGNTIYF. The CDR3 region has the DNA TGTGCCAGCAGCCCTAGAGGGGGACCTGGAAACACCATATATTTT.

This clonotype was counted only a few times. This chain connects TRBV12-3 or TRBV12-4 to TRBJ2-7, with 7 nucleotides matching TRBD2. Trimming at V came to 1 base and at J to 2 bases, leaving 2 bases not matched to a gene. The CDR3 runs 14 residues. DNA for the CDR3: TGTGCCAGCAGTTTAGGACTAGCAACCTACGAGCAGTACTTC. It specifies CASSLGLATYEQYF.

J is TRBJ2-7 and V is TRBV9, with 8 bases identical to TRBD1. Unmatched junction bases numbered 7, after V lost 3 bases and J lost 2 bases. CDR3 length equals 15 residues. Germline V gene sequence: CDR1 SGDLS, CDR2 YYNGEE. CDR3 DNA: TGTGCCAGCAGCGAAGGGGGGACAGGAACCTACGAGCAGTACTTC. It specifies CASSEGGTGTYEQYF.

The rearrangement uses TRBV19 and TRBJ2-7, with 8 bases fitting TRBD1. Germline-derived CDR1 and CDR2 are LNHDA and SQIVND (reference sequence). The CDR3 has 13 amino acids. The V gene end was trimmed by 6 bases and the J gene end by 5 bases; junction bases not matched to a gene: 6. The CDR3 nucleotides read TGTGCCAGTAGACCGACAGGGGATGACGAGCAGTACTTC. Protein: CASRPTGDDEQYF. Together with reference TRBV19 and TRBJ2-7, the CDR3 gives the full variable domain: DGGITQSPKYLFRKEGQNVTLSCEQNLNHDAMYWYRQDPGQGLRLIYYSQIVNDFQKGDIAEGYSVSREKKESFPLTVTSAQKNPTAFYLCASRPTGDDEQYFGPGTRLTVT.

V usage is TRBV9 and J usage is TRBJ1-1; D may be TRBD1 (5 bases). This CDR3 is built from 16 residues. Trimming took off 6 bases at V and 1 base at J, with 19 bases between the two ends. Germline CDR1 and CDR2: SGDLS and YYNGEE. CDR3 nucleotides: TGTGCCAGCACCTCGTTCCCCGGGACGGAGAACACTGAAGCTTTCTTT. Translation: CASTSFPGTENTEAFF.

The V call is TRBV5-4, the J call TRBJ2-5; no clear D gene. V shed 2 bases and J shed 0 bases, with 8 bases lying between them. Germline lookup yields CDR1 SGHNT and CDR2 YYREEE (reference sequence). This CDR3 region has 14 residues. CDR3: CASSFLDNQETQYF. The CDR3 DNA reads TGTGCCAGCAGCTTTCTCGACAACCAAGAGACCCAGTACTTC. Combining the CDR3 with reference TRBV5-4 and TRBJ2-5 gives the whole variable domain ETGVTQSPTHLIKTRGQQVTLRCSSQSGHNTVSWYQQALGQGPQFIFQYYREEENGRGNFPPRFSGLQFPNYSSELNVNALELDDSALYLCASSFLDNQETQYFGPGTRLLVL.

The count of this clonotype is one. This sequence joins TRBV5-6 and TRBJ1-6; 8 nucleotides align to TRBD1. CDR3 size: 15 residues. Unmatched junction bases numbered 9, after V lost 4 bases and J lost 9 bases. Germline V gene sequence: CDR1 SGHDT, CDR2 YYEEEE. CDR3 sequence reads: CASSDGTGASSPLHF. Written as DNA, the CDR3 is TGTGCCAGCAGCGATGGGACAGGTGCTAGTTCACCCCTCCACTTT.

This clonotype has just one count. The chain couples TRBV3-1 to TRBJ1-2, with unresolved D. This CDR3 has 15 residues. The germline V and J ends were trimmed by 0 bases and 0 bases, with 8 bases remaining between them. Germline V CDR1 and CDR2: LGHDT, YNNKEL (reference sequence). CDR3 bases: TGTGCCAGCAGCCAAGATAGCAGAGCTAACTATGGCTACACCTTC. Amino acid sequence: CASSQDSRANYGYTF.

The genes are TRBV9 and TRBJ1-6; 7 nucleotides align to TRBD1. CDR1 SGDLS and CDR2 YYNGEE come from the germline V gene. The CDR3 consists of 14 residues. The J segment lost 7 bases and the V segment lost 3 bases, leaving 4 bases of the junction unmatched. The CDR3 DNA sequence: TGTGCCAGCAGCGCAAGACAGGGAAATTCACCCCTCCACTTT. Protein: CASSARQGNSPLHF.

This chain links TRBV10-1 with TRBJ2-2, with a possible D match to TRBD2 (7 bases). CDR3 length: 15 residues. V lost 4 bases and J 3 bases, leaving 12 bases between the germline ends. Per germline, CDR1 WNHNN and CDR2 SYGVQD (reference sequence). This CDR3 is CASSAGGAYTGELFF. Here the CDR3 DNA reads TGCGCCAGCAGTGCGGGGGGCGCGTACACCGGGGAGCTGTTTTTT.

This sequence joins TRBV20-1 and TRBJ2-7, with 14 bases fitting TRBD2. Germline assignment: CDR1 DFQATT and CDR2 SNEGSKA (reference sequence). This CDR3 contains 18 residues. Unmatched junction bases numbered 13, after V lost 6 bases and J lost 0 bases. The CDR3: CSANPDRTSGGYSYEQYF. CDR3 sequence (DNA): TGCAGTGCCAACCCCGATCGGACTAGCGGGGGGTACTCCTACGAGCAGTACTTC.

The rearrangement joins TRBV12-3 or TRBV12-4 to TRBJ1-2, with 7 nucleotides matching TRBD1. After removal of 5 bases from V and 4 bases from J, the junction contained 7 bases not matched to a gene. The CDR3 runs to 14 residues. The CDR3 protein is CASSTGTDPYGYTF. The CDR3 nucleotides are TGTGCCAGCAGTACCGGGACAGATCCCTATGGCTACACCTTC.

The chain links TRBV9 to TRBJ2-5, with 7 bases aligning to TRBD2. Germline lookup yields CDR1 SGDLS and CDR2 YYNGEE. The CDR3 runs to 16 residues. V dropped 3 bases and J dropped 2; count of bases not matched to a gene: 10. CDR3 loop: CASSASGVTNQETQYF. The CDR3 DNA follows: TGTGCCAGCAGCGCCAGCGGGGTAACCAATCAAGAGACCCAGTACTTC.

This clonotype was detected once. The chain is built from TRBV29-1 and TRBJ1-4; D perhaps matches TRBD1 (5 bases). This CDR3 spans 11 amino acids. The V gene's germline CDR1 is SQVTM and CDR2 ANQGSEA. V was pared by 4 bases and J by 5 bases, with 5 bases between. For the CDR3, the DNA is TGCAGCGTTGCAGGGAATGAAAAACTGTTTTTT. Its translation is CSVAGNEKLFF.

The J gene is TRBJ2-1, the V gene TRBV7-9; 12 positions agree with TRBD2. With V trimmed by 4 bases and J by 4 bases, 5 bases remained unmatched. The CDR3 contains 16 residues. The germline CDR1 and CDR2 sequences are SEHNR and FQNEAQ (reference sequence). In nucleotides, the CDR3 is TGTGCCAGCAGCTCGACTAGCGGGGGAGAGTACAATGAGCAGTTCTTC. It codes for CASSSTSGGEYNEQFF.

The chain is built from TRBV7-2 and TRBJ2-3; D gene uncertain. V dropped 1 base and J dropped 6 bases, with 11 bases sitting between them. Germline V gives CDR1 SGHTA, CDR2 FQGNSA. This CDR3 has 14 amino acids. For the CDR3, the DNA is TGTGCCAGCAGCTTAGGGGATCCGGTGGATACGCAGTATTTT. Translation gives CASSLGDPVDTQYF.

This chain links TRBV10-2 with TRBJ1-1, with D maybe TRBD1 (6 bases). Looked up from germline, CDR1 is WSHSY and CDR2 is SAAADI. This CDR3 spans 15 amino acids. V was shortened by 3 bases and J by 0 bases, with 11 bases between the two germline ends. The CDR3 coding sequence is TGCGCCAGCAGTGATCGGACAGAAATGAACACTGAAGCTTTCTTT. It codes for CASSDRTEMNTEAFF.

The chain employs TRBV4-2 and TRBJ2-3; tentatively, D is TRBD1 or TRBD2 (5 bases each). V lost 4 bases, J lost 3 bases, and 20 bases lay in between. Germline loops: CDR1 LGHNA, CDR2 YNFKEQ. The CDR3 is 17 amino acids. CDR3 loop: CASSPRNGGSRTDTQYF. DNA for the CDR3: TGTGCCAGCAGCCCCCGTAATGGGGGAAGTCGGACAGATACGCAGTATTTT.

The chain joins TRBV18 to TRBJ1-1, with 7 bases fitting TRBD1. The trim removed 4 bases at V and 4 bases at J, leaving 6 bases unmatched. Germline assignment: CDR1 KGHSH and CDR2 LQKENI. The CDR3 is made up of 14 amino acids. The CDR3 bases are TGTGCCAGCTCACAGGGGGCGATGAGCACTGAAGCTTTCTTT. This sequence encodes CASSQGAMSTEAFF.

The J gene is TRBJ1-1, the V gene TRBV9, with no clear D. V was pared by 0 bases and J by 4 bases, with 4 bases between. Germline lookup yields CDR1 SGDLS and CDR2 YYNGEE. The CDR3 is made up of 12 amino acids. The chain's CDR3 is CASSVDGTEAFF. DNA of the CDR3: TGTGCCAGCAGCGTAGACGGCACTGAAGCTTTCTTT.

The chain is built from TRBV20-1 and TRBJ2-2, with unresolved D. CDR1 and CDR2 from the germline V gene are DFQATT and SNEGSKA (reference sequence). This CDR3 is built from 14 residues. Trimming took 0 bases from V and 1 from J, leaving 6 bases between them. The CDR3 nucleotides read TGCAGTGCTAGAGATCTGGAGAACACCGGGGAGCTGTTTTTT. It encodes CSARDLENTGELFF.

The gene calls are TRBV5-5 and TRBJ2-5; 7 bases match TRBD1. Germline V gives CDR1 SGHKS, CDR2 YYEKEE (reference sequence). The CDR3 is 15 residues long. V trimming: 6 bases; J trimming: 2 bases; junction bases outside the gene matches: 10. CDR3: CASISTGVPQETQYF. Written as DNA, the CDR3 is TGTGCCAGCATCTCTACAGGGGTTCCACAAGAGACCCAGTACTTC. Filled out from reference TRBV5-5 and TRBJ2-5, the complete variable domain reads DAGVTQSPTHLIKTRGQQVTLRCSPISGHKSVSWYQQVLGQGPQFIFQYYEKEERGRGNFPDRFSARQFPNYSSELNVNALLLGDSALYLCASISTGVPQETQYFGPGTRLLVL.